The 17 T cell receptor beta chains in this list originate from one sample, sequenced in a study of T-cell reconstitution after alpha-beta-depleted transplantation in children. TCRbeta library construction was performed incorporating unique molecular identifiers. TCRdb processed the PCR reads anew with MiXCR; each CDR3 protein has one entry. Among about 200,000 distinct CDR3 sequences listed, more than 14% were seen once. The specimen was PBMCs from the stem cell graft donor, collected from the stem cell graft. These receptor sequences come from a human donor who donated a stem cell graft to a child with acute lymphoblastic leukemia.

The chain is built from TRBV29-1 and TRBJ1-1; D is undetermined. CDR1 is SQVTM, CDR2 ANQGSEA, per germline. This CDR3 comprises 11 residues. V was shortened by 3 bases and J by 4 bases, with 6 bases between the two germline ends. The CDR3 sequence is CSVEPATEAFF. The CDR3 nucleotides read TGCAGCGTTGAGCCCGCCACTGAAGCTTTCTTT.

This clonotype was recorded many times. This chain uses TRBV20-1 with TRBJ2-7; no clear D. Germline CDR1 and CDR2: DFQATT and SNEGSKA (reference sequence). This CDR3 contains 12 residues. Trimming pared 3 bases from V and 3 bases from J, leaving 9 bases between. CDR3 nucleotides: TGCAGTGCTAGTTCGGAAGACTACGAGCAGTACTTC. Encoded protein: CSASSEDYEQYF.

This clonotype has ten or more counts. V usage is TRBV20-1 and J usage is TRBJ1-5, with D possibly matching TRBD1 (5 bases). The CDR3 is 14 amino acids. Germline V gene lookup returns CDR1 DFQATT and CDR2 SNEGSKA (reference sequence). Deletions cut 6 bases from V and 5 bases from J, with 17 bases between. The CDR3 region has the DNA TGCAGTGCCATAGAGGGGAAGGGAGATCAGCCCCAGCATTTT. As protein: CSAIEGKGDQPQHF.

Ten or more counts support this clonotype. For the CDR3, the DNA is TGTGCCAGCAGTACGGACAGGGGTGGCACCGGGGAGCTGTTTTTT. This codes for CASSTDRGGTGELFF. The chain combines TRBV6-1 with TRBJ2-2; TRBD1 aligns across 9 bases. The V gene end was trimmed by 5 bases and the J gene end by 4 bases; junction bases not matched to a gene: 5. Germline CDR1 reads MNHNS; CDR2 reads SASEGT. The CDR3 contains 15 residues.

This sequence joins TRBV29-1 and TRBJ1-1, with TRBD1 matching over 7 bases. V gave up 7 bases and J gave up 4 bases; unmatched junction bases: 6. Germline V gives CDR1 SQVTM, CDR2 ANQGSEA. The CDR3 is 12 residues long. The CDR3 spells CSAGQVGTEAFF. In nucleotides, the CDR3 is TGCAGCGCCGGACAGGTCGGCACTGAAGCTTTCTTT. The variable domain in full, completed from reference TRBV29-1 and TRBJ1-1, reads SAVISQKPSRDICQRGTSLTIQCQVDSQVTMMFWYRQQPGQSLTLIATANQGSEATYESGFVIDKFPISRPNLTFSTLTVSNMSPEDSSIYLCSAGQVGTEAFFGQGTRLTVV.

The rearrangement uses TRBV4-2 and TRBJ2-7, with D perhaps matching TRBD1 or TRBD2 (5 bases each). V lost 0 bases to trimming and J lost 2 bases, with 17 bases between them. The germline gives CDR1 LGHNA, CDR2 YNFKEQ. CDR3 length: 17 amino acids. Written as DNA, the CDR3 is TGTGCCAGCAGCCAAGAAATAAAGGGATTGGGGGCCTACGAGCAGTACTTC. Its translation: CASSQEIKGLGAYEQYF.

This clonotype was recorded many times. The rearrangement uses TRBV6-5 and TRBJ1-1; the D gene is possibly TRBD1 (5 bases). The length of the CDR3 is 16 residues. CDR1 is MNHEY and CDR2 is SVGAGI in the germline V gene. V was trimmed by 0 bases and J by 8 bases, leaving 19 bases between them. The CDR3 reads CASSYSNVQGRREAFF. CDR3 nucleotide sequence: TGTGCCAGCAGTTACTCGAATGTCCAGGGTCGGAGGGAAGCTTTCTTT.

This clonotype showed up many times. This CDR3 reads CAIRPISGVDGYTF. The CDR3 region has the DNA TGTGCCATCAGGCCCATTTCAGGGGTCGATGGCTACACCTTC. The chain couples TRBV10-3 to TRBJ1-2, with D possibly matching TRBD1 (6 bases). With 6 bases removed from V and 6 bases from J, the gap between germline ends came to 17 bases. This CDR3 is built from 14 residues. Germline CDR1 and CDR2: ENHRY and SYGVKD.

This clonotype was seen a few times. The V call is TRBV6-2 or TRBV6-3, the J call TRBJ2-7; 8 positions match TRBD2. CDR1 is MNHEY, CDR2 SVGEGT, per germline. CDR3 size: 14 residues. The junction had 10 bases not matched to a gene; V was cut back by 6 bases and J by 6 bases. The CDR3 loop is CASSPPGLGGEQYF. The CDR3 region has the DNA TGTGCCAGCAGCCCGCCGGGACTAGGTGGCGAGCAGTACTTC.

This chain joins TRBV20-1 and TRBJ2-4; TRBD2 is a possible D gene (7 bases). Trimming cost V 5 bases and J 5 bases, with 16 bases left between them. CDR1 is DFQATT, CDR2 SNEGSKA, per germline (reference sequence). This CDR3 contains 14 residues. The CDR3 sequence: CSAAGATVENIQYF. In DNA, the CDR3 is TGCAGTGCTGCGGGGGCGACTGTGGAAAACATTCAGTACTTC.

At least ten counts were recorded for this clonotype. The chain is built from TRBV5-1 and TRBJ2-1; 10 bases map to TRBD2. Looked up from germline, CDR1 is SGHRS and CDR2 is YFSETQ. V shed 0 bases, J shed 6 bases, and the junction held 6 bases outside the gene matches. The CDR3 is made up of 16 amino acids. CDR3 nucleotide sequence: TGCGCCAGCAGCTTGGGGGTTAGCGGGAGGATCAATGAGCAGTTCTTC. Translation gives CASSLGVSGRINEQFF.

This clonotype was detected many times. The J gene is TRBJ2-1, the V gene TRBV12-3 or TRBV12-4, with 11 positions matching TRBD2. The CDR3 is 11 residues long. Trimming removed 10 bases from V and 9 bases from J; junction bases left unmatched: 2. CDR3 region: CATGTSGEQFF. CDR3 coding DNA: TGTGCCACGGGGACTAGCGGTGAGCAGTTCTTC.

This clonotype was seen at least ten times. This rearrangement joins TRBV5-1 to TRBJ1-1; D perhaps matches TRBD1 (6 bases). V lost 4 bases to trimming and J lost 2 bases, with 15 bases between them. CDR1 and CDR2 from the germline V gene are SGHRS and YFSETQ. The CDR3 spans 15 residues. CDR3 in amino acids: CASSRDRFSNTEAFF. The CDR3 DNA reads TGCGCCAGCAGCCGAGACAGGTTTAGTAACACTGAAGCTTTCTTT.

There are many counts of this clonotype. The rearrangement joins TRBV12-3 or TRBV12-4 to TRBJ1-3; D not resolved. CDR3 length: 14 residues. The ends were cut back, 3 bases at V and 0 bases at J, with 6 bases in the middle. CDR3 coding DNA: TGTGCCAGCAGTTTTGGGAGCTCTGGAAACACCATATATTTT. Translation gives CASSFGSSGNTIYF.

This clonotype has at least ten counts. The chain couples TRBV7-9 to TRBJ2-7; the match to TRBD2 covers 7 bases. CDR1 is SEHNR, CDR2 FQNEAQ, per germline (reference sequence). V was pared by 5 bases and J by 6 bases, with 10 bases of the junction left unmatched. This CDR3 region has 14 residues. The CDR3 DNA is TGTGCCAGCAGCGAGCGGGACGGGTCGGCCGAGCAGTACTTC. This gives the protein CASSERDGSAEQYF. Drawing the rest from reference TRBV7-9 and TRBJ2-7, the complete variable domain is DTGVSQNPRHKITKRGQNVTFRCDPISEHNRLYWYRQTLGQGPEFLTYFQNEAQLEKSRLLSDRFSAERPKGSFSTLEIQRTEQGDSAMYLCASSERDGSAEQYFGPGTRLTVT.

The rearrangement links TRBV3-1 to TRBJ1-5; 10 bases are a match to TRBD1. The CDR3 sequence is 14 residues long. After removal of 5 bases from V and 7 bases from J, the junction contained 5 bases not matched to a gene. CDR1 is LGHDT and CDR2 is YNNKEL in the germline V gene (reference sequence). The CDR3 coding sequence is TGTGCCAGCAGCAAACCGGGACAGGGGCAGCCCCAGCATTTT. It codes for CASSKPGQGQPQHF.

In this sample, this clonotype turned up many times. At one boundary the junction diverges from the germline segment, which might be a read error. The chain recombines TRBV24-1 with TRBJ2-1, with 10 positions matching TRBD2. CDR1 is KGHDR and CDR2 is SFDVKD in the germline V gene. The CDR3 is 14 amino acids. CDR3 residues: CATSDPGTSASFNF. DNA of the CDR3: TGTGCCACCAGTGATCCTGGGACTAGCGCAAGTTTTAACTTC.